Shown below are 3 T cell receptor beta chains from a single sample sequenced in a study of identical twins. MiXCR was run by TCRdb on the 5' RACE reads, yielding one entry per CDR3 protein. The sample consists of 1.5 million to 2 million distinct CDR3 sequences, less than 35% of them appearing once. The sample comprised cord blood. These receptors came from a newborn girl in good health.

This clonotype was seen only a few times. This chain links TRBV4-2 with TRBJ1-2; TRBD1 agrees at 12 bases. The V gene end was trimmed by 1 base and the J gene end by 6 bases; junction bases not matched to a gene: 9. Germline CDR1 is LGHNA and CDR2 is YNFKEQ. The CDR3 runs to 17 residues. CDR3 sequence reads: CASSQVRQGQGADGYTF. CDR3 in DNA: TGTGCCAGCAGCCAAGTACGTCAGGGACAGGGGGCTGATGGCTACACCTTC.

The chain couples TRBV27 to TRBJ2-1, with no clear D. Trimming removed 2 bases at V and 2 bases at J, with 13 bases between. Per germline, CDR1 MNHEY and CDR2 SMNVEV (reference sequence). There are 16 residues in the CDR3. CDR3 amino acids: CASSLGANSPYNEQFF. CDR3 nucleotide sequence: TGTGCCAGCAGTTTAGGAGCAAACTCCCCCTACAATGAGCAGTTCTTC.

CDR3 nucleotide sequence: TGTGCCACCAGCGATCAGTTCAATGAGCAGTTCTTC. Translation gives CATSDQFNEQFF. The chain uses TRBV15 and TRBJ2-1; D not certain. Germline CDR1 LNHNV, CDR2 YYDKDF (reference sequence). CDR3 length: 12 residues. V lost 5 bases, J lost 6 bases, and 8 bases lay in between. The variable domain in full, with the rest retrieved from reference TRBV15 and TRBJ2-1, is DAMVIQNPRYQVTQFGKPVTLSCSQTLNHNVMYWYQQKSSQAPKLLFHYYDKDFNNEADTPDNFQSRRPNTSFCFLDIRSPGLGDTAMYLCATSDQFNEQFFGPGTRLTVL.